Each of the 29 T cell receptor beta chains below was sequenced from the same sample in a study of blood T cell repertoires in COVID-19. The repertoire was sequenced with immunoSEQ multiplex PCR; TCRdb's copy has only in-frame clones and lacks some. The sample shows approximately 80,000 clones, about 90% of them seen only once. The sample consisted of peripheral blood. Receptors originate from a human donor in a cohort sampled during active COVID-19.

J is TRBJ1-1 and V is TRBV19; 9 nucleotides line up with TRBD1. With V trimmed by 4 bases and J by 5 bases, 11 bases remained unmatched. This CDR3 has 16 residues. CDR1 is LNHDA and CDR2 is SQIVND in the germline V gene (reference sequence). CDR3 amino acids: CASSTGTGRSGTEAFF. CDR3 in DNA: TGTGCCAGTAGTACCGGGACAGGGAGGTCTGGAACTGAAGCTTTCTTT.

The chain joins TRBV7-8 to TRBJ2-1, with 8 bases identical to TRBD2. CDR3 length equals 15 residues. J gave up 12 bases and V 0 bases, and 10 bases lay outside the gene matches. Germline CDR1 reads SGHVS; CDR2 reads FQNEAQ. The CDR3 region is CASSLAAGLALGQFF. DNA of the CDR3: TGTGCCAGCAGCTTAGCGGCAGGACTAGCCCTCGGGCAGTTCTTC.

The V gene is TRBV5-1, the J gene TRBJ2-3; possible D gene TRBD2, 5 bases. CDR1 is SGHRS, CDR2 YFSETQ, per germline. V was cut by 2 bases and J by 2 bases, with 6 bases left in between. The CDR3 sequence is 13 residues long. This CDR3 reads CASSFRDTDTQYF. CDR3 bases: TGCGCCAGCAGCTTCCGGGACACAGATACGCAGTATTTT. Full variable domain (remainder filled in from reference TRBV5-1 and TRBJ2-3): KAGVTQTPRYLIKTRGQQVTLSCSPISGHRSVSWYQQTPGQGLQFLFEYFSETQRNKGNFPGRFSGRQFSNSRSEMNVSTLELGDSALYLCASSFRDTDTQYFGPGTRLTVL.

The rearrangement links TRBV5-1 to TRBJ1-1; maybe TRBD1 (6 bases). The V and J ends lost 2 bases and 4 bases respectively, with 9 bases between them. Per germline, CDR1 SGHRS and CDR2 YFSETQ. The CDR3 is 13 residues long. The chain's CDR3 is CASSFTGFTEAFF. The CDR3 DNA sequence: TGCGCCAGCAGCTTTACAGGGTTCACTGAAGCTTTCTTT.

The rearrangement links TRBV7-9 to TRBJ2-7; 8 bases are a match to TRBD2. Per germline, CDR1 SEHNR and CDR2 FQNEAQ (reference sequence). The CDR3 has 13 residues. J lost 4 bases, V lost 6 bases, and 5 bases had no gene match. In DNA, the CDR3 is TGTGCCAGCAGAACTAGCGGAAGTTACGAGCAGTACTTC. Amino acids: CASRTSGSYEQYF. The full variable domain, its missing parts supplied by reference TRBV7-9 and TRBJ2-7, is DTGVSQNPRHKITKRGQNVTFRCDPISEHNRLYWYRQTLGQGPEFLTYFQNEAQLEKSRLLSDRFSAERPKGSFSTLEIQRTEQGDSAMYLCASRTSGSYEQYFGPGTRLTVT.

In this sample, this clone turned up once. The chain recombines TRBV3-1 (or the pseudogene TRBV3-2) with TRBJ2-1; D is perhaps TRBD2 (6 bases). V lost 1 base, J lost 0 bases, and 13 bases lay in between. Germline V gene sequence: CDR1 LGHDT, CDR2 YNNKEL (reference sequence). This CDR3 spans 17 amino acids. As DNA, the CDR3 is TGTGCCAGCAGCCAAGCCGGGAGTGGGAGCTCCTACAATGAGCAGTTCTTC. Protein sequence: CASSQAGSGSSYNEQFF.

The gene calls are TRBV19 and TRBJ2-3; 8 nucleotides line up with TRBD2. The CDR3 consists of 15 residues. Trimming cost V 5 bases and J 1 base; bases outside gene matches: 5. Germline V gene sequence: CDR1 LNHDA, CDR2 SQIVND (reference sequence). CDR3 protein: CASSVTSGRTDTQYF. DNA of the CDR3: TGTGCCAGTAGTGTAACTAGCGGCCGCACAGATACGCAGTATTTT.

This sequence joins TRBV2 and TRBJ1-2; the match to TRBD1 covers 7 bases. The length of the CDR3 is 14 residues. CDR1 SNHLY and CDR2 FYNNEI come from the germline V gene. V trimming: 6 bases; J trimming: 4 bases; junction bases outside the gene matches: 8. CDR3 in amino acids: CASRGDSASYGYTF. The CDR3 DNA follows: TGTGCCAGCAGGGGGGACAGCGCTTCCTATGGCTACACCTTC.

The chain couples TRBV7-2 to TRBJ2-7; TRBD2 matches at 9 bases. The CDR3 has 13 residues. The ends lost 7 bases at V and 3 bases at J; junction bases unmatched: 4. Germline V gene sequence: CDR1 SGHTA, CDR2 FQGNSA. This CDR3 reads CASTGLASYEQYF. For the CDR3, the DNA is TGTGCCAGCACCGGACTAGCGAGCTACGAGCAGTACTTC.

The V call is TRBV28, the J call TRBJ2-7; 8 bases agree with TRBD1. This CDR3 comprises 16 residues. CDR1 is MDHEN and CDR2 is SYDVKM in the germline V gene. With V trimmed by 6 bases and J by 1 base, 11 bases remained unmatched. The CDR3 loop reads CASSTTGALFSYEQYF. In nucleotides, the CDR3 is TGTGCCAGCAGCACGACAGGGGCCCTTTTTTCCTACGAGCAGTACTTC.

The CDR3 DNA sequence: TGTGCCAGCAGCCAAGTGGAACAGACCTACACCTTC. Protein: CASSQVEQTYTF. This chain links TRBV3-1 (or the pseudogene TRBV3-2) with TRBJ1-2; D remains ambiguous. Trimming cost V 1 base and J 10 bases, with 10 bases left between them. Germline-derived CDR1 and CDR2 are LGHDT and YNNKEL (reference sequence). CDR3 length: 12 residues.

This chain links TRBV5-1 with TRBJ2-7, with D perhaps TRBD2 (5 bases). This CDR3 has 13 amino acids. Looked up from germline, CDR1 is SGHRS and CDR2 is YFSETQ. V lost 7 bases and J 1 base, leaving 12 bases between the germline ends. Written as DNA, the CDR3 is TGCGCCAGCCAGCTAGCTCCTTCCTACGAGCAGTACTTC. Translation gives CASQLAPSYEQYF.

The chain links TRBV18 to TRBJ1-5; TRBD1 matches at 8 bases. The germline CDR1 and CDR2 sequences are KGHSH and LQKENI. J was trimmed by 9 bases and V by 0 bases; bases with no gene match: 7. This CDR3 region has 15 residues. The CDR3 nucleotides read TGTGCCAGCTCACCACCGGGGACAGGAGTAGGGCCCCAGCATTTT. Amino acid sequence: CASSPPGTGVGPQHF.

This chain uses TRBV5-1 with TRBJ2-2, with a weak D call TRBD1 (8 bases). Per germline, CDR1 SGHRS and CDR2 YFSETQ. The ends were cut back, 4 bases at V and 5 bases at J, with 15 bases in the middle. The CDR3 has 15 amino acids. The CDR3 nucleotides read TGCGCCAGCAGCACCGGACAGGGAGGGACCGGGGAGCTGTTTTTT. Translated, it gives CASSTGQGGTGELFF. Full variable domain (missing parts from reference TRBV5-1 and TRBJ2-2): KAGVTQTPRYLIKTRGQQVTLSCSPISGHRSVSWYQQTPGQGLQFLFEYFSETQRNKGNFPGRFSGRQFSNSRSEMNVSTLELGDSALYLCASSTGQGGTGELFFGEGSRLTVL.

The chain joins TRBV3-1 (or the pseudogene TRBV3-2) to TRBJ2-5; 12 bases line up with TRBD2. The CDR3 contains 17 residues. J was trimmed by 2 bases and V by 3 bases; bases with no gene match: 7. CDR1 LGHDT and CDR2 YNNKEL come from the germline V gene (reference sequence). The DNA for the CDR3 is TGTGCCAGCAGCCATACGACTAGCGGGGGTGGGCAAGAGACCCAGTACTTC. It yields the protein CASSHTTSGGGQETQYF.

The chain joins TRBV5-1 to TRBJ2-3; the D gene is possibly TRBD1 (6 bases). V was cut by 4 bases and J by 0 bases, with 9 bases left in between. CDR1 is SGHRS, CDR2 YFSETQ, per germline. The CDR3 contains 14 residues. Here the CDR3 DNA reads TGCGCCAGCAGCGGGGGACAAAGCACAGATACGCAGTATTTT. As protein: CASSGGQSTDTQYF.

This chain links TRBV3-1 (or the pseudogene TRBV3-2) with TRBJ1-1; D is unresolved. Germline V gene data show CDR1 as LGHDT and CDR2 as YNNKEL (reference sequence). Trimming took off 0 bases at V and 4 bases at J, with 15 bases between the two ends. The CDR3 has 16 residues. CDR3 residues: CASSQDDVSEGTEAFF. In DNA form, the CDR3 reads TGTGCCAGCAGCCAAGATGATGTGTCAGAGGGCACTGAAGCTTTCTTT.

The chain has TRBV30 and TRBJ1-2, with a possible D match to TRBD1 (5 bases). Germline CDR1 GTSNPN, CDR2 SVGIG (reference sequence). Trimming removed 1 base at V and 8 bases at J, with 11 bases between. CDR3 length: 12 amino acids. CDR3 coding DNA: TGTGCCTGGAGTGCCAGGGAGGGCGGCTACACCTTC. It translates to CAWSAREGGYTF.

The rearrangement joins TRBV7-2 to TRBJ1-2; 11 bases match TRBD1. This CDR3 is built from 17 residues. Germline CDR1 is SGHTA and CDR2 is FQGNSA. Trimming at V came to 5 bases and at J to 5 bases, leaving 13 bases not matched to a gene. CDR3 nucleotides: TGTGCCAGCAGCCTCGGGACAGGGGGGCGTGTAGTTTATGGCTACACCTTC. Its protein is CASSLGTGGRVVYGYTF.

In its sample, this clone was seen once. The V call is TRBV10-3, the J call TRBJ1-2; a weak D match, TRBD1 (5 bases). V lost 3 bases, J lost 3 bases, and 8 bases lay in between. CDR1 is ENHRY and CDR2 is SYGVKD in the germline V gene. The CDR3 is made up of 13 amino acids. The CDR3 reads CAISDQGDYGYTF. CDR3 nucleotide sequence: TGTGCCATCAGTGACCAGGGTGACTATGGCTACACCTTC.

The chain recombines TRBV14 with TRBJ2-5; D gene unclear. The germline gives CDR1 SGHDN, CDR2 FVKESK. V lost 0 bases and J 5 bases, leaving 10 bases between the germline ends. This CDR3 is 14 amino acids long. CDR3 protein: CASSQDFSQETQYF. CDR3 nucleotides: TGTGCCAGCAGCCAAGATTTTAGCCAGGAGACCCAGTACTTC.

The sample holds one count of this clone. The rearrangement links TRBV6-1 to TRBJ2-7; TRBD2 might be the D (5 bases). V lost 0 bases, J lost 5 bases, and 8 bases lay in between. The germline V gene has CDR1 MNHNS and CDR2 SASEGT. The CDR3 is 13 residues long. The CDR3, as DNA: TGTGCCAGCAGTGAAGCCCTGCGGGACGAGCAGTACTTC. Its protein is CASSEALRDEQYF.

The chain combines TRBV28 with TRBJ1-1; TRBD1 is a possible D gene (6 bases). Between the trimmed V and J ends, which lost 5 bases and 8 bases, there was a span of 12 bases. The CDR3 spans 12 residues. Germline V CDR1 and CDR2: MDHEN, SYDVKM. CDR3 protein: CASSPGGREAFF. The CDR3 coding sequence is TGTGCCAGCAGTCCCGGGGGGCGAGAAGCTTTCTTT.

The gene calls are TRBV7-2 and TRBJ2-3; D is perhaps TRBD2 (6 bases). Trimming took off 8 bases at V and 2 bases at J, with 17 bases between the two ends. Germline-derived CDR1 and CDR2 are SGHTA and FQGNSA. This CDR3 is 15 amino acids long. The chain's CDR3 is CASYGSGGTTDTQYF. The CDR3 region has the DNA TGTGCCAGCTACGGCTCCGGGGGTACCACAGATACGCAGTATTTT.

The chain carries TRBV9 and TRBJ2-2, with D tentatively TRBD1 (5 bases). Trimming left V 0 bases short and J 2 bases short, with 11 bases between. The CDR3 loop spans 16 amino acids. CDR1 and CDR2 from the germline V gene are SGDLS and YYNGEE. The CDR3 here is CASSVGGQGNTGELFF. For the CDR3, the DNA is TGTGCCAGCAGCGTAGGGGGTCAGGGTAACACCGGGGAGCTGTTTTTT.

The chain employs TRBV12-5 and TRBJ2-3; D is uncertain. V dropped 1 base and J dropped 0 bases, with 5 bases sitting between them. The CDR3 contains 14 residues. The germline V gene has CDR1 LGHNT and CDR2 FRNRAP. CDR3 nucleotides: TGTGCTAGTGGTTTGGAGCCCAGCACAGATACGCAGTATTTT. Residues: CASGLEPSTDTQYF.

The rearrangement joins TRBV12-2 to TRBJ1-5; the DNA was not used to check the table's D call, TRBD1. TRBV12-2 is listed as a pseudogene. This CDR3 is built from 19 residues. The CDR3 spells CASRLVGWARRASNQPQHF. In DNA, the CDR3 is TGTGCAAGTCGCTTAGTGGGTTGGGCCAGACGAGCAAGCAATCAGCCCCAGCATTTT.

The chain recombines TRBV11-2 with TRBJ1-1; D unresolved. V was clipped by 3 bases and J by 8 bases, with 16 bases between them. Germline V gene data show CDR1 as SGHAT and CDR2 as FQNNGV. There are 14 residues in the CDR3. The CDR3, as DNA: TGTGCCAGCAGCTTGCGGCGGGGTACTGCCGAAGCTTTCTTT. Protein sequence: CASSLRRGTAEAFF.

V usage is TRBV6-1 and J usage is TRBJ2-2; 8 bases match TRBD2. Germline V gene lookup returns CDR1 MNHNS and CDR2 SASEGT. V lost 4 bases and J lost 4; bases outside the gene matches: 11. CDR3 length equals 17 residues. The CDR3: CASSGARGASATGELFF. The CDR3 DNA follows: TGTGCCAGCAGTGGGGCGCGGGGGGCATCGGCCACCGGGGAGCTGTTTTTT.